The present entry profiles one TCR beta chain with its context. The antigen it recognizes is unknown. There are no base qualities to consult, and no much larger clone falls within one base. The immunoSEQ Assay, a bias-controlled multiplex PCR, was used to amplify TCRbeta CDR3 regions from genomic DNA. In the paper's pipeline: Within the assay, amplification of reference gene primers was used to estimate how many nucleated cells each sample contained. To quantify the absolute abundance of each unique TCRbeta CDR3 rearrangement, sequence reads were collapsed and filtered. For each sample, productive Simpson clonality was calculated by taking the square root of Simpson's diversity index across productive rearrangements. TCRdb's version of the immuneACCESS table is confined to in-frame rearrangements and falls short of the full clone set. An unresolved V gene accounts for under half of the shortfall where checked; the remainder is of unknown origin. V and J calls and clone size come straight from that table; D and trimming were deduced from the DNA. The sample table contains under 60,000 clones; only one count was recorded for 90% of them. 3.9% of the sample is in the top ten clones.

Collaborating institutions collected whole blood in K2EDTA tubes following their own protocols. For TCRbeta analysis, collaborators shipped samples as frozen whole blood, isolated PBMCs, or DNA extracted from either of those sample types. The data were taken from a study of blood T cell repertoires in COVID-19 (dated by TCRdb to 2019 to 2021). About the full investigation: Samples covering the acute and convalescent phases of COVID-19 were provided by collaborators in the United States, Italy and Spain. Deeply sampled blood TCRbeta repertoires from subjects exposed to, actively infected with, or recovered from COVID-19 were included in the dataset. The repertoires were released in a freely available public database meant as a resource for research on the immune response to SARS-CoV-2. A de-identified subject ID, COVID-19 status, age in years and sex were almost always included in the sample metadata. The samples were drawn from two sources: the first 160 participants of the ongoing ImmuneRACE study, and 1,200 or so subjects contributed by 6 global collaborators. HLA class I and class II types, where available, came from metadata supplied by the sample provider rather than from assay-based typing. The prospective study material was composed of cDNA or gDNA derived from T cells, B-cell-depleted T cells, or PBMCs. Study-level results and caveats: The quantity of clinical and demographic metadata differed by source and by participant and was supplied without curation.

Sequencing was performed on peripheral blood. The sequence was collected from a man aged 45 to 65 with acute or convalescent COVID-19.

CDR3 loop: CASSPEGMGQGSTGELFF. The DNA reads TGTGCCAGCAGCCCCGAGGGTATGGGACAGGGGAGTACCGGGGAGCTGTTTTTT. The sequence links TRBV5-4 to TRBJ2-2; 10 nucleotides in the junction match TRBD1. Counted from cysteine to phenylalanine, this CDR3 has 18 amino acids. Left in the record is the CDR3 DNA by itself, 54 bases read in frame from the first base. At the junction V is shortened by 4 bases and J by 5 bases; bases outside the gene matches: 14. The germline V gene (reference sequence) yields SGHNT for CDR1 and YYREEE for CDR2.